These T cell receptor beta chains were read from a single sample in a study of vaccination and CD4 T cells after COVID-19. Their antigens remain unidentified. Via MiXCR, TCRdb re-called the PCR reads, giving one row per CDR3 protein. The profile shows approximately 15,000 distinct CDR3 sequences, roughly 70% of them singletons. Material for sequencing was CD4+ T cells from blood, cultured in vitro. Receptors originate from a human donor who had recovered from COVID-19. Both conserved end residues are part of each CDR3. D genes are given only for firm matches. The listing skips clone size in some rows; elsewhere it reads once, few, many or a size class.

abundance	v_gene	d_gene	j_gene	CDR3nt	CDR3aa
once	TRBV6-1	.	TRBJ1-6	TGTGCCAGCACTAAAAAGTGGACATCCAGTTCACCCCTCCACTTT	CASTKKWTSSSPLHF
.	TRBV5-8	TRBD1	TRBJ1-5	TGTGCCAGCAGCCTTATCACAGGGGCCTATAGCAATCAGCCCCAGCATTTT	CASSLITGAYSNQPQHF
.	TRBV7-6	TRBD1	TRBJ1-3	TGTGCCAGCAGCATTGGGACAGGGCGCTCTGGAAACACCATATATTTT	CASSIGTGRSGNTIYF
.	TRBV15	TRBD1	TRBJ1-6	TGTGCCACCAGCCCTCGCGACAGGGCGAGCTCCTATAATTCACCCCTCCACTTT	CATSPRDRASSYNSPLHF
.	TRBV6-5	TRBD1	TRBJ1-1	TGTGCCAGCAGTTACGTCCAGGGGGCCTCTGAAGCTTTCTTT	CASSYVQGASEAFF
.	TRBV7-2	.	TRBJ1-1	TGTGCCAGCAGCCCACGGGCCATGAAACAGGGTAATGAAGCTTTCTTT	CASSPRAMKQGNEAFF
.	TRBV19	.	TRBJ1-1	TGTGCCAGTAGTATCGACAGGAATATGAACACTGAAGCTTTCTTT	CASSIDRNMNTEAFF
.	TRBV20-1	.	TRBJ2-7	TGCCTCCCGAGGAGGGGAATGACTGGCGAGCAGTACTTC	CLPRRGMTGEQYF
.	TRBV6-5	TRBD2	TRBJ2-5	TGTGCCAGCAGTTACTTACCTAGCGGGACTTGGGCGACCCAGTACTTC	CASSYLPSGTWATQYF
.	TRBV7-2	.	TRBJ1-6	TGTGCCAGCGCGAGGGGGGGGGATAATTCACCCCTCCACTTT	CASARGGDNSPLHF
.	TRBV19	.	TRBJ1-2	TGTGCCAGTAAAGACTTTTCCTATGGCTACACCTTC	CASKDFSYGYTF
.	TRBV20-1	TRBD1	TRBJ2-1	TGCAGTGCCGGCCCGGGACAGGGGTTGAATGAGCAGTTCTTC	CSAGPGQGLNEQFF
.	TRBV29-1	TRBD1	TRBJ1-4	TGCAGCGGCCTGACAGGGGTGGCAACTAATGAAAAACTGTTTTTT	CSGLTGVATNEKLFF
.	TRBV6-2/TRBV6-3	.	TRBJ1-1	TGTGCCAGCAGTTTAATCGGGGGATTGCTAGCTTTCTTT	CASSLIGGLLAFF
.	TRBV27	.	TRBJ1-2	TGTGCCAGCTCCCTCGGCAGCAATTATGGCTACACCTTC	CASSLGSNYGYTF
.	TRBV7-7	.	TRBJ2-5	TGTGCCAGCAGCTCAACACAGGGTCGTGAGACCCAGTACTTC	CASSSTQGRETQYF
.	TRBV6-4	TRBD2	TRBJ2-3	TGTGCCAGCAGTGACTCGACGGGAGGCCCCGATACGCAGTATTTT	CASSDSTGGPDTQYF
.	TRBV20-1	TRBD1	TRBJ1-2	TGCAGTGCGCGCCCCCCCCCCAAAGACAGGGGCGGCAGCTACACCTTC	CSARPPPKDRGGSYTF
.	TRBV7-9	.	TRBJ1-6	TGTGCCAGCAGGCCCGGACAGCGGTCACCCCTCCACTTT	CASRPGQRSPLHF
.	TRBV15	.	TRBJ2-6	TGTGCCACCAGCAGAGGCGAGGGATCCGGGGCCAACGTCCTGACTTTC	CATSRGEGSGANVLTF
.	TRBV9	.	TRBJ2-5	TGTGCCAGCAGCGTAGTGGGTAAGACCCAGTACTTC	CASSVVGKTQYF
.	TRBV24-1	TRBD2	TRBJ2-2	TGTGCCACCAGTGATCAACTAGCGGGAGATGGGAACACCGGGGAGCTGTTTTTT	CATSDQLAGDGNTGELFF
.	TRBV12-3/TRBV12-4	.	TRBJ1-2	TGTGCCAGCAGTCCGCACAGGGAAAGGGGCTATGGCTACACCTTC	CASSPHRERGYGYTF
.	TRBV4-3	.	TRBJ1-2	TGCGCCAGCAGCCAAGATTGGGGGTTGGGGGTAAGAGAGAACTATGGCTACACCTTC	CASSQDWGLGVRENYGYTF
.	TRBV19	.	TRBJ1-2	TGTGCCAGTAGTATTTCCCAGTCGAAGACGGGCTACACCTTC	CASSISQSKTGYTF
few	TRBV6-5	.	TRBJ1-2	TGTGCCAGCAGTTACAAGGGGGGCCCCCACTCCTATGGCTACACCTTC	CASSYKGGPHSYGYTF
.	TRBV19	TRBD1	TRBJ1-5	TGTGCCAGTACCCCCACACAGGGGTATCAGCCCCAGCATTTT	CASTPTQGYQPQHF
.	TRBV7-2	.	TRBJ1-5	TGTGCCTCCTCTTACAGGGAAGGCAATCAGCCCCAGCATTTT	CASSYREGNQPQHF
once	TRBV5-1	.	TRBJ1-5	TGCGCCAGCAGCTTAATACCAGGGACCCAGCCCCAGCATTTT	CASSLIPGTQPQHF
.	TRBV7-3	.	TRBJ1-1	TGTGCCAGCAGCTTAAACCCGACTGACACTGAAGCTTTCTTT	CASSLNPTDTEAFF
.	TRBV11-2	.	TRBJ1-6	TGTGCCAGCAGATTTACGTGGCAGTCACCCCTCCACTTT	CASRFTWQSPLHF
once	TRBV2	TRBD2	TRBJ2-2	TGTGCCACGGGAGCGGGAGAGGGTACCGGGGAGCTGTTTTTT	CATGAGEGTGELFF
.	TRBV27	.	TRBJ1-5	TGTGCCAGCATCATCGGGGGTGGCAATCAGCCCCAGCATTTT	CASIIGGGNQPQHF
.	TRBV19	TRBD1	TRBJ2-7	TGTGCCAGTAGTATAAATGGACAGGGCATCCACGAGCAGTACTTC	CASSINGQGIHEQYF
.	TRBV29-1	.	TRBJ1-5	TGCAGCGTTGTACTCAATCCGGAGGGCAATCAGCCCCAGCATTTT	CSVVLNPEGNQPQHF
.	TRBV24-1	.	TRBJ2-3	TGTGCCACCTCAGCTACAGATACGCAGTATTTT	CATSATDTQYF
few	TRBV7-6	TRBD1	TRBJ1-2	TGTGCCAGCAGCCCGGGACAGGCCTATGGCTACACCTTC	CASSPGQAYGYTF
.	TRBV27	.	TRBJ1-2	TGTGCCAGCAGTTTGCAGGCTAGAGATGGCTACACCTTC	CASSLQARDGYTF
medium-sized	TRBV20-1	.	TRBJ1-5	TGCAGGACCGCTAAAGGGGGGGATCAGCCCCAGCATTTT	CRTAKGGDQPQHF
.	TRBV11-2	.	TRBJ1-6	TGTGCCAGCAGCTTGGACCTACCCCTCCACTTT	CASSLDLPLHF
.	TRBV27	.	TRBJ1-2	TGTGCCAGCTCCCGGACAGCCGTCCCTATCTTTGGAGCTAACTATGGCTACACCTTC	CASSRTAVPIFGANYGYTF
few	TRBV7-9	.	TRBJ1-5	TGTGCCAGCACTCAGGGTAATAGCAATCAGCCCCAGCATTTT	CASTQGNSNQPQHF
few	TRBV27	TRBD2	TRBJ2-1	TGTGCCAGCAGCCCGGGACTAGCGGGAGGCTATGAGCAGTTCTTC	CASSPGLAGGYEQFF
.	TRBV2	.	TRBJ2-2	TGTGCCAGCAGGCCCAGGGAAGCCGGGGAGCTGTTTTTT	CASRPREAGELFF
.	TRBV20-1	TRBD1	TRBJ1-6	TGCAGTGCTGTGGACAGGTCGGGCTATAATTCACCCCTCCACTTT	CSAVDRSGYNSPLHF
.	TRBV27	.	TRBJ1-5	TGTGCCAGCAGTGATCGGGCATCTCAGCCCCAGCATTTT	CASSDRASQPQHF
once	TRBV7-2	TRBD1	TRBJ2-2	TGTGCCAGCAGGCGAACAGGGGCTAGGACCGGGGAGCTGTTTTTT	CASRRTGARTGELFF
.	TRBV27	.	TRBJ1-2	TGTGCCAGCAGTTTATTACACACGGGCCGGAGGTATGGCTACACCTTC	CASSLLHTGRRYGYTF